A selection of T cell receptor beta chains follows, all from one sample in a study of blood T cells in healthy people across ages. TCRdb called the 5' RACE reads again in MiXCR, with one record for every CDR3 protein. The sample records some 860,000 distinct CDR3 sequences, more than 55% being singletons. Sequences were obtained from blood. The origin of the receptors is a man aged 40-55 years in good health. The CDR3 runs from the conserved cysteine through the conserved F or W. Each record gives: D gene, V gene, clone size, J gene, CDR3 DNA, CDR3 protein. A D gene is named only where the DNA matches it firmly. Clone size, where shown, is once, few, many, or a class for clones that have expanded.

>TRBD1|TRBV30|NA|TRBJ2-7
TGTGCCTGGAGTGTGAAACGACAGGGGATCTCCTACGAGCAGTACTTC
CAWSVKRQGISYEQYF
>NA|TRBV25-1|NA|TRBJ2-5
TGTGCCAGCAGTGAACCTCGGCGTAGCCAAGAGACCCAGTACTTC
CASSEPRRSQETQYF
>NA|TRBV4-3|NA|TRBJ2-7
TGCGCCAGCAGCCAAGCGGGGCAGGCCTACGAGCAGTACTTC
CASSQAGQAYEQYF
>NA|TRBV6-5|many|TRBJ2-7
TGTGCCAGCAGTTACGAACAAAGCTCCTACAATGAGCAGTACTTC
CASSYEQSSYNEQYF
>TRBD2|TRBV7-9|few|TRBJ2-1
TGTGCCAGCCAAGCAGCACCTGGACTAGCGGGACTCAAGGGTGCCAATGAGCAGTTCTTC
CASQAAPGLAGLKGANEQFF
>NA|TRBV28|NA|TRBJ2-3
TGTGCCAGCAGTTTGCCAAGTCCTGGCCTGACAGATACGCAGTATTTT
CASSLPSPGLTDTQYF
>TRBD2|TRBV7-9|NA|TRBJ2-1
TGTGCCAGCAGCTTGCGGCGGGAGGCCCCCTACAATGAGCAGTTCTTC
CASSLRREAPYNEQFF
>TRBD1|TRBV15|NA|TRBJ2-7
TGTGCCACCAGGCCGTTAACGACAGGGTCCTCCTACGAGCAGTACTTC
CATRPLTTGSSYEQYF
>TRBD1|TRBV2|few|TRBJ1-4
TGTGCCAGCAGTGCGGGACAGGGACGAGAAAAACTGTTTTTT
CASSAGQGREKLFF
>NA|TRBV5-1|NA|TRBJ1-6
TGCGCCAGCAGCTGGGGGGACGGTAATTCACCCCTCCACTTT
CASSWGDGNSPLHF
>TRBD2|TRBV7-2|NA|TRBJ2-7
TGTGCCAGCAGGTCGACTAGCGGGAGTGCTTACGAGCAGTACTTC
CASRSTSGSAYEQYF
>NA|TRBV15|NA|TRBJ2-3
TGTGCCACCAGCAGGTTGAGTGGGACAGATACGCAGTATTTT
CATSRLSGTDTQYF
>NA|TRBV12-3/TRBV12-4|NA|TRBJ1-4
TGTGCCAGCAGCCGGGACACCTATGAAAAACTGTTTTTT
CASSRDTYEKLFF
>TRBD2|TRBV20-1|NA|TRBJ2-4
TGCAGTGCTAGAGATCCTAGCGGGGGAACCATAGCCAAAAACATTCAGTACTTC
CSARDPSGGTIAKNIQYF
>NA|TRBV29-1|once|TRBJ2-7
TGCAGCGTTCGGGTGAATGAGCAGTACTTC
CSVRVNEQYF
>NA|TRBV7-6|few|TRBJ1-5
TGTGCCAGCAGCGATGTTCCCGGACAGCCCCAGCATTTT
CASSDVPGQPQHF
>NA|TRBV29-1|few|TRBJ1-2
TGCAGCGTTGGCGACAGTTACTATGGCTACACCTTC
CSVGDSYYGYTF
>NA|TRBV7-9|NA|TRBJ2-7
TGTGCCAGCAGCTTAGTCGGGGCCATCTCCTACGAGCAGTACTTC
CASSLVGAISYEQYF
>NA|TRBV6-1|few|TRBJ1-2
TGTGCCAGCAGTGAACCCCTGGCCCGACTAGGAGGTGGCTACACCTTC
CASSEPLARLGGGYTF
>NA|TRBV20-1|NA|TRBJ1-6
TGCAGTGCTCCATGGGTTGAAGCGGTGGGCTCCTATAATTCACCCCTCCACTTT
CSAPWVEAVGSYNSPLHF
>NA|TRBV12-3/TRBV12-4|NA|TRBJ2-1
TGTGCCAGCAGTTTAGGTGGCGGGGTTTGGGATGAGCAGTTCTTC
CASSLGGGVWDEQFF
>NA|TRBV2|NA|TRBJ2-6
TGTGCCTGCTTCGTAGGGGCTAACTCTGGGGCCAACGTCCTGACTTTC
CACFVGANSGANVLTF
>NA|TRBV6-5|NA|TRBJ1-5
TGTGCCAGCAGCTCCACTTATAGCAATCAGCCCCAGCATTTT
CASSSTYSNQPQHF
>NA|TRBV4-1|many|TRBJ1-1
TGCGCCAGCAGCCAACCGGGACAGAACACTGAAGCTTTCTTT
CASSQPGQNTEAFF
>TRBD1|TRBV20-1|NA|TRBJ2-2
TGCAGTGCTAGGGGCCCGGGACCCAGACAGGGCGGGGAGCTGTTTTTT
CSARGPGPRQGGELFF
>NA|TRBV27|NA|TRBJ1-5
TGTGCCAGCAACGGTGGCCTTAATCAGCCCCAGCATTTT
CASNGGLNQPQHF
>NA|TRBV29-1|few|TRBJ2-7
TGCAGCGCGACAGGACCGAATTCGCGTGAGCAGTACTTC
CSATGPNSREQYF
>NA|TRBV29-1|NA|TRBJ2-7
TGCAGCGTATCACTAACGGGGGAAAAGGGCTCCTACGAGCAGTACTTC
CSVSLTGEKGSYEQYF
>NA|TRBV24-1|NA|TRBJ2-7
TGTGCCACCAGTGACTCCAAGTTAGGAGGCGAGCAGTACTTC
CATSDSKLGGEQYF
>TRBD2|TRBV5-1|NA|TRBJ2-4
TGCGCCAGCAGCTCTCGACTAGCGGGAGTAAACAATGAGCAGTACTTC
CASSSRLAGVNNEQYF
>NA|TRBV4-1|NA|TRBJ2-7
TGCGCCAGCAGCCAAGATCGGGATCTCGAGCAGTACTTC
CASSQDRDLEQYF
>TRBD1|TRBV28|NA|TRBJ2-1
TGTGCCAGCAGTTTAACGGGACAGGGGCTTAAAATTGAGCAGTTCTTC
CASSLTGQGLKIEQFF
>NA|TRBV7-9|NA|TRBJ1-2
TGTGCCAGCAGCTTAGGCGGGGAGACTAGCTATGGCTACACCTTC
CASSLGGETSYGYTF
>TRBD1|TRBV28|many|TRBJ2-7
TGTGCCAGCAGTTATCAGGGGGCTAAGGGGTTCGAGCAGTACTTC
CASSYQGAKGFEQYF
>NA|TRBV10-3|few|TRBJ2-1
TGTGCCATCAGTGTAGGCGCGAGCAACGAGCAGTTCTTC
CAISVGASNEQFF
>NA|TRBV7-8|NA|TRBJ1-6
TGTGCCAGCAGGCTTTTGGAACCCAAGGGGAATTCACCCCTCCACTTT
CASRLLEPKGNSPLHF
>NA|TRBV5-1|NA|TRBJ2-3
TGCGCCAGCAGCTGGGCGCAGGCGCAGGGGGATACGCAGTATTTT
CASSWAQAQGDTQYF
>TRBD1|TRBV7-9|NA|TRBJ1-6
TGTGCCAGCAGCAACAGGGGAACTTCACCCCTCCACTTT
CASSNRGTSPLHF
>TRBD1|TRBV29-1|NA|TRBJ1-2
TGCAGCGTTGGACAGGGGGCTTATGGCTACACCTTC
CSVGQGAYGYTF
>TRBD2|TRBV6-5|once|TRBJ2-3
TGTGCCAGCAGGCCTACTAGCGGGGGACTTATAGATACGCAGTATTTT
CASRPTSGGLIDTQYF
>NA|TRBV20-1|NA|TRBJ2-7
TGCAGTGCTAGAGATATGAAGGCTACCTACGAGCAGTACTTC
CSARDMKATYEQYF
>TRBD1|TRBV20-1|NA|TRBJ1-5
TGCAGTGTAAAGGACAGGGCCAGCAATCAGCCCCAGCATTTT
CSVKDRASNQPQHF
>TRBD1|TRBV5-1|NA|TRBJ2-3
TGCGCCAGCAGCGGGCGACAGGGTGACGCAGATACGCAGTATTTT
CASSGRQGDADTQYF
>NA|TRBV7-2|NA|TRBJ2-7
TGTGCCAGCAGCCTGGACAGTATCCGATACGAGCAGTACTTC
CASSLDSIRYEQYF
>TRBD2|TRBV6-2/TRBV6-3|few|TRBJ2-5
TGTGCCAGCAGACGTGGACTAGCGGGTAAAAAAGAGACCCAGTACTTC
CASRRGLAGKKETQYF